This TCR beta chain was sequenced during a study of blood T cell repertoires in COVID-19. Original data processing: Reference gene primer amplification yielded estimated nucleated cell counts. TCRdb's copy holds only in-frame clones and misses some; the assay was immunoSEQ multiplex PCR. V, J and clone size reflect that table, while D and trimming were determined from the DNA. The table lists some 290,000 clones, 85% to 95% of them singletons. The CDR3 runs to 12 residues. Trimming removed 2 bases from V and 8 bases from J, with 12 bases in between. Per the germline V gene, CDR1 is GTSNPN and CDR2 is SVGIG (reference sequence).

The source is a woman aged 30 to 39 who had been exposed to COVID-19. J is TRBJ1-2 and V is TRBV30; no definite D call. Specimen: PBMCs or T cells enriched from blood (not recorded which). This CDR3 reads CAWSRQRYGYTF. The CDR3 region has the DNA TGTGCCTGGAGTCGACAACGGTACGGCTACACCTTC.